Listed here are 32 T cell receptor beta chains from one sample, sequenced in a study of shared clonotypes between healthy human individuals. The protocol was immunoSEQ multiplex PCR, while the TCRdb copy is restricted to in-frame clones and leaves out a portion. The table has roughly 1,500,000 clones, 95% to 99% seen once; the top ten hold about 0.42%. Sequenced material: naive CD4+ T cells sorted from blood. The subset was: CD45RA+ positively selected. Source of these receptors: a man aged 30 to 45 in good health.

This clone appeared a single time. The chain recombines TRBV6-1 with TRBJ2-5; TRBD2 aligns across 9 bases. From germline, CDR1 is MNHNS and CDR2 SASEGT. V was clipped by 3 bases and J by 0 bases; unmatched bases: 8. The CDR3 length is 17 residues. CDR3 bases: TGTGCCAGCAGTGAGAGACTAGCGGCCGGGTACCAAGAGACCCAGTACTTC. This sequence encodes CASSERLAAGYQETQYF.

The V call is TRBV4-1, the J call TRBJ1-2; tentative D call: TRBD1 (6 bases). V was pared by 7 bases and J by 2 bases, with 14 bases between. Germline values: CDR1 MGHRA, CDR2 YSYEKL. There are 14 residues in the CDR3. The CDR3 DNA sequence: TGCGCCAGCACCCGGCCAGGGGAGAACTATGGCTACACCTTC. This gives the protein CASTRPGENYGYTF.

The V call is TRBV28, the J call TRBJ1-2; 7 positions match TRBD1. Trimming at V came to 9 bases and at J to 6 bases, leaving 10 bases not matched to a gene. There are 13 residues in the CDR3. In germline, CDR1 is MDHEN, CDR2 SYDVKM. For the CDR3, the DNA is TGTGCCAGTATGACCGGGACAGCGAATGGCTACACCTTC. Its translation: CASMTGTANGYTF.

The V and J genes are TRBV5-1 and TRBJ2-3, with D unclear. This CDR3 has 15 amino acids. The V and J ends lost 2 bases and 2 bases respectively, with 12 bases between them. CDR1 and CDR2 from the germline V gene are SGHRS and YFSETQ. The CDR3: CASSLRQVDTDTQYF. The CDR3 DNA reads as TGCGCCAGCAGCTTACGACAAGTCGACACAGATACGCAGTATTTT.

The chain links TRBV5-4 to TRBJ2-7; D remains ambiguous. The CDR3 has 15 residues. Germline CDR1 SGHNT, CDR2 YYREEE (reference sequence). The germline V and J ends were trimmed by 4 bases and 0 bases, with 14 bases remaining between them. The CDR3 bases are TGTGCCAGCAGCCTAGGCGAAAAAAGCTCCTACGAGCAGTACTTC. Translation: CASSLGEKSSYEQYF.

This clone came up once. For the CDR3, the DNA is TGTGCCAGCAGCTTCGGACTAGCGGACTCCTACGAGCAGTACTTC. It encodes CASSFGLADSYEQYF. The chain links TRBV7-2 to TRBJ2-7; 10 nucleotides match TRBD2. This CDR3 contains 15 residues. Germline CDR1 and CDR2: SGHTA and FQGNSA. V lost 3 bases, J lost 0 bases, and 2 bases stayed unmatched. The entire variable domain, with the rest obtained from reference TRBV7-2 and TRBJ2-7, is as follows: GAGVSQSPSNKVTEKGKDVELRCDPISGHTALYWYRQSLGQGLEFLIYFQGNSAPDKSGLPSDRFSAERTGGSVSTLTIQRTQQEDSAVYLCASSFGLADSYEQYFGPGTRLTVT.

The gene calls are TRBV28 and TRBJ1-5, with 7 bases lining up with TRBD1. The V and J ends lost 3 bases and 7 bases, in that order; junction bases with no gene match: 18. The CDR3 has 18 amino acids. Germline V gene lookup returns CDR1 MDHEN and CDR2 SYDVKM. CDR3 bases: TGTGCCAGCAGTTTGCCCCCCGGGACAGCCTCACCTGGCCAGCCCCAGCATTTT. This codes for CASSLPPGTASPGQPQHF.

The CDR3 region has the DNA TGTGCCAGCTCACCACCGCAGATCCAAGAGACCCAGTACTTC. Protein: CASSPPQIQETQYF. The chain carries TRBV18 and TRBJ2-5; no reliable D call. This CDR3 has 14 amino acids. Trimming stripped 0 bases from V and 1 base from J, with 6 bases between. Germline-derived CDR1 and CDR2 are KGHSH and LQKENI. The full variable domain, its missing parts supplied by reference TRBV18 and TRBJ2-5, is NAGVMQNPRHLVRRRGQEARLRCSPMKGHSHVYWYRQLPEEGLKFMVYLQKENIIDESGMPKERFSAEFPKEGPSILRIQQVVRGDSAAYFCASSPPQIQETQYFGPGTRLLVL.

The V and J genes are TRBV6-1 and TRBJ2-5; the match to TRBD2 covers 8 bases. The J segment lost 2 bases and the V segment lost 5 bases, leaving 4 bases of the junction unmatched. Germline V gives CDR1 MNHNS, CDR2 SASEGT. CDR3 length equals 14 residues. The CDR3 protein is CASSFLAGQETQYF. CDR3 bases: TGTGCCAGCAGTTTCTTAGCGGGACAAGAGACCCAGTACTTC.

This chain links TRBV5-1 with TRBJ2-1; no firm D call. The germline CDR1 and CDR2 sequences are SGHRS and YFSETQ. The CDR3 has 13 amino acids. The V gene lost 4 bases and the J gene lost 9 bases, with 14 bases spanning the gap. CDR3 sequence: CASSPDSLSEQFF. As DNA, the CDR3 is TGCGCCAGCAGCCCAGATAGCCTCTCTGAGCAGTTCTTC.

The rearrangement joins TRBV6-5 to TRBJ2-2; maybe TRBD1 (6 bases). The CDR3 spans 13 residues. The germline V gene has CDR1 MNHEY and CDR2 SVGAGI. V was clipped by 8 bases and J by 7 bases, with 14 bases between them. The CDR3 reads CASGTQGNGELFF. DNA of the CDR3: TGTGCCAGCGGTACTCAGGGGAACGGGGAGCTGTTTTTT.

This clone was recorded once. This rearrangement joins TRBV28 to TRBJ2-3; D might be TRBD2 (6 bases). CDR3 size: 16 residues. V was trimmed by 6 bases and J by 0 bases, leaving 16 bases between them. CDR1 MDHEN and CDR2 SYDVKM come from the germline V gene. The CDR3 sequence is CASSHLKRASTDTQYF. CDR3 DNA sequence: TGTGCCAGCAGCCATCTCAAGCGGGCTAGCACAGATACGCAGTATTTT.

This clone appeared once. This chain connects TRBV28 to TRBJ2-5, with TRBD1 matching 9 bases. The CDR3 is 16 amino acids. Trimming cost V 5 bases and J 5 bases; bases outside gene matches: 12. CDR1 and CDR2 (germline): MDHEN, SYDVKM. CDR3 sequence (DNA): TGTGCCAGCAGTAGAAGTCCGGGACAGGGAGGCGAGACCCAGTACTTC. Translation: CASSRSPGQGGETQYF.

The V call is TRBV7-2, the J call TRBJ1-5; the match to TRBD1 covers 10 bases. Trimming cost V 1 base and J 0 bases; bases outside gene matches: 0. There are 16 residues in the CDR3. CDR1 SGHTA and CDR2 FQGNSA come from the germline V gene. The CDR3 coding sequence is TGTGCCAGCAGCTTAGGGACAGGGGGTAGCAATCAGCCCCAGCATTTT. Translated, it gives CASSLGTGGSNQPQHF. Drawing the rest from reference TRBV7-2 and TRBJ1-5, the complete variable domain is GAGVSQSPSNKVTEKGKDVELRCDPISGHTALYWYRQSLGQGLEFLIYFQGNSAPDKSGLPSDRFSAERTGGSVSTLTIQRTQQEDSAVYLCASSLGTGGSNQPQHFGDGTRLSIL.

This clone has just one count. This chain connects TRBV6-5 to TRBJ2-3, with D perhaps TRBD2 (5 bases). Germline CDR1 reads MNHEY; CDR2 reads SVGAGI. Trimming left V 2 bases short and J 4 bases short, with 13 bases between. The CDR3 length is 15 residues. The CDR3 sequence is CASSYMGEASDTQYF. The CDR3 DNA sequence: TGTGCCAGCAGTTACATGGGAGAGGCGTCAGATACGCAGTATTTT.

CDR3 sequence: CASSQGIGNIYEQYF. CDR3 bases: TGTGCCAGCAGCCAGGGAATAGGGAATATCTACGAGCAGTACTTC. The chain has TRBV11-2 and TRBJ2-7, with a tentative D call TRBD1 (5 bases). This CDR3 contains 15 residues. V was trimmed by 5 bases and J by 3 bases, leaving 17 bases between them. Looked up from germline, CDR1 is SGHAT and CDR2 is FQNNGV.

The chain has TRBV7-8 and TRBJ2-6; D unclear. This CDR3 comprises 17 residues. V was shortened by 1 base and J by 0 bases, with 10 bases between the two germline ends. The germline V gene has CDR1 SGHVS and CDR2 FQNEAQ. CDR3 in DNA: TGTGCCAGCAGCTTAGGACTCATGGGCTCTGGGGCCAACGTCCTGACTTTC. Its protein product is CASSLGLMGSGANVLTF.

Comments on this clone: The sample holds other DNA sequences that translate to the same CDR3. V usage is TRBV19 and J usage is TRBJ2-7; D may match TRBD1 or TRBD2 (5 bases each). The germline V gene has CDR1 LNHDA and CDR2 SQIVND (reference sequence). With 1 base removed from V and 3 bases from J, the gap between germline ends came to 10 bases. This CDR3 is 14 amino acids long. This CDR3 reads CASSIGRGDYEQYF. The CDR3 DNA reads TGTGCCAGTAGTATAGGTAGGGGAGACTACGAGCAGTACTTC.

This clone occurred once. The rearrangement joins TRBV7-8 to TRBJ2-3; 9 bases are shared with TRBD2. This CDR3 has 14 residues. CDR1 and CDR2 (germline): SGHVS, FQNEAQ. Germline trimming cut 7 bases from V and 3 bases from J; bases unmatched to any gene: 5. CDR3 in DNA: TGTGCCAGCACCAAGGCGGGAGGGACAGATACGCAGTATTTT. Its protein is CASTKAGGTDTQYF.

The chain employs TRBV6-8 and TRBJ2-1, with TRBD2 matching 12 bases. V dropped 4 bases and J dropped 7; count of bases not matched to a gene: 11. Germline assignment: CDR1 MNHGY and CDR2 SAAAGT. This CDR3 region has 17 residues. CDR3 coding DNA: TGTGCCAGCAGTTGCCTAGCGGGAGGGCCTAGGAGGAATGAGCAGTTCTTC. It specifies CASSCLAGGPRRNEQFF.

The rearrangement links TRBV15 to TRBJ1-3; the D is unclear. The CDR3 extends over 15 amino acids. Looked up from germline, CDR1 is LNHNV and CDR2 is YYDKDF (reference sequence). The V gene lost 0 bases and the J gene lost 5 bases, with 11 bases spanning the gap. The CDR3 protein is CATSRDHLSRNTIYF. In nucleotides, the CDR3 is TGTGCCACCAGCAGAGATCACCTTTCTAGAAACACCATATATTTT.

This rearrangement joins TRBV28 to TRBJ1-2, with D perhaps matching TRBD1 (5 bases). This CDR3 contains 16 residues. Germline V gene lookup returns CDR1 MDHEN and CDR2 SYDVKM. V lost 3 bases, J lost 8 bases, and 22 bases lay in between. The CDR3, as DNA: TGTGCCAGCAGTTTCTCCGGACGGCAGGGCCCCCGGGGCTACACCTTC. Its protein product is CASSFSGRQGPRGYTF.

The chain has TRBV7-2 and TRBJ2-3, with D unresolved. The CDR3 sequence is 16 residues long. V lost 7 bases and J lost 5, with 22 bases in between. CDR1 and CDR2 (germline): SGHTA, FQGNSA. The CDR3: CASILSGPRVVDTQYF. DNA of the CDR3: TGTGCCAGCATCCTATCGGGCCCGCGCGTAGTAGATACGCAGTATTTT.

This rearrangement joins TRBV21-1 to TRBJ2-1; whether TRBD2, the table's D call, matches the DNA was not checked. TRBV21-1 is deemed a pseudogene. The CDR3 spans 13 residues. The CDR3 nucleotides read TGTGCCAGCAGCGGGGACTTATGGGATGAGCAGTTCTTC. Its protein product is CASSGDLWDEQFF.

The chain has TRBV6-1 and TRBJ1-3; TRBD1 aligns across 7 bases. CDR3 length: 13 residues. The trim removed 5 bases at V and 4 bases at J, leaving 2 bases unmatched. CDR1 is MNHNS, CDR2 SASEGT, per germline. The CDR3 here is CASSQGDGNTIYF. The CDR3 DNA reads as TGTGCCAGCAGTCAGGGGGACGGAAACACCATATATTTT.

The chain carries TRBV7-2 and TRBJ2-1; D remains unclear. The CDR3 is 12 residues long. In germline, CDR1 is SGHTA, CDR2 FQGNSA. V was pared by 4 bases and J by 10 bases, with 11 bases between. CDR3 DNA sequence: TGTGCCAGCAGCTCCTACAACCGAGAGCAGTTCTTC. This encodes CASSSYNREQFF.

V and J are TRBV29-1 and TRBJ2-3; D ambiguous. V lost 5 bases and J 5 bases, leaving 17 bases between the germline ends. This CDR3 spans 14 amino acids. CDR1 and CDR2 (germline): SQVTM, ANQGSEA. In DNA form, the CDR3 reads TGCAGCGTTACGAGAGGAGTCCGCCGAGATACGCAGTATTTT. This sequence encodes CSVTRGVRRDTQYF.

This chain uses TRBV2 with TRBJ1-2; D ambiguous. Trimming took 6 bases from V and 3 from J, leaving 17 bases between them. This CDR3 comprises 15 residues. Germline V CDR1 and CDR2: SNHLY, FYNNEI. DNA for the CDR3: TGTGCCAGCAGGGAAACAAGAATGATGTACTATGGCTACACCTTC. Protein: CASRETRMMYYGYTF.

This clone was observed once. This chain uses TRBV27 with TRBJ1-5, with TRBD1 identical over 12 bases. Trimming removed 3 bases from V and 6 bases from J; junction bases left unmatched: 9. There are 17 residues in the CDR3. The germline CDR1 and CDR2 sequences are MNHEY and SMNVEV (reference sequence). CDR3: CASSFTTGQGAGQPQHF. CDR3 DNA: TGTGCCAGCAGTTTTACTACGGGACAGGGGGCAGGTCAGCCCCAGCATTTT.

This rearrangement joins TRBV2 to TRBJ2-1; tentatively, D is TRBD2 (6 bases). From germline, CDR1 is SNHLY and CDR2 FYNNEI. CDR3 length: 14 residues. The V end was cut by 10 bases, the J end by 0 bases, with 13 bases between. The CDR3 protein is CATWGDFSYNEQFF. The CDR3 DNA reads TGTGCCACCTGGGGGGACTTCTCCTACAATGAGCAGTTCTTC.

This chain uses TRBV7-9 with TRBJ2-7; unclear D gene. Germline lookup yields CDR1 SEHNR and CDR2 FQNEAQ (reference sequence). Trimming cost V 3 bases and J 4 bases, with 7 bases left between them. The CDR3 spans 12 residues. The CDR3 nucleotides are TGTGCCAGCAGCTTCGCAGAGTACGAGCAGTACTTC. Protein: CASSFAEYEQYF.

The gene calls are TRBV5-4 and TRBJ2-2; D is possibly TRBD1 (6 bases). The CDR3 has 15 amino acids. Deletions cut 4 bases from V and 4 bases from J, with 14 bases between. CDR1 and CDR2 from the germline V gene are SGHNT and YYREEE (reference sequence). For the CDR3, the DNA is TGTGCCAGCAGCCTGTCTGGACAGACCACCGGGGAGCTGTTTTTT. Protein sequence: CASSLSGQTTGELFF. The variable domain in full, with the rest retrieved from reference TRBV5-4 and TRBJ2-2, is ETGVTQSPTHLIKTRGQQVTLRCSSQSGHNTVSWYQQALGQGPQFIFQYYREEENGRGNFPPRFSGLQFPNYSSELNVNALELDDSALYLCASSLSGQTTGELFFGEGSRLTVL.